Listed below are T cell receptor beta chains from one sample, sequenced in a study of molecular identifiers for immune sequencing clone quantification. Each CDR3 protein gets one entry after TCRdb re-called the PCR reads with MiXCR. The sample yields roughly 90,000 distinct CDR3 sequences, roughly 23% seen once. The sequenced sample was naive CD8+ T cells from blood, with Jurkat cell RNA spiked in. The receptors were sampled from a human donor in good health. Some libraries in this study had Jurkat cell RNA spiked in. The CDR3 runs from the conserved cysteine through the conserved F or W. Each record gives: clone size, J gene, D gene, V gene, CDR3 DNA, CDR3 protein. The D gene is left open where the match is weak. The size field is filled for only some rows; it gives once, few, many or a size class.

size: few
J: TRBJ2-1
D: NA
V: TRBV5-1
DNA: TGCGCCAGCACCTTAGAGTCCAGACCCTACAATGAGCAGTTCTTC
CDR3: CASTLESRPYNEQFF

size: many
J: TRBJ2-7
D: NA
V: TRBV20-1
DNA: TGCAGTGTCCGACCCCGGGACATTTACTACGAGCAGTACTTC
CDR3: CSVRPRDIYYEQYF

size: NA
J: TRBJ2-1
D: NA
V: TRBV6-2/TRBV6-3
DNA: TGTGCCAGCAGTTACGATAGGGATGCGCGACGGGAGCAGTTCTTC
CDR3: CASSYDRDARREQFF

size: NA
J: TRBJ2-5
D: TRBD2
V: TRBV20-1
DNA: TGCAGTGCTCGGACTAGCGGGCAGAAGGCCAAGTACTTC
CDR3: CSARTSGQKAKYF

size: many
J: TRBJ2-7
D: TRBD1
V: TRBV19
DNA: TGTGCCAGCTACCCGGGACAGGGCTACGAGCAGTACTTC
CDR3: CASYPGQGYEQYF

size: many
J: TRBJ2-6
D: NA
V: TRBV4-2
DNA: TGTGCCAGCAGCCCTGAGGGCGGGTTTACCTCTGGGGCCAACGTCCTGACTTTC
CDR3: CASSPEGGFTSGANVLTF

size: NA
J: TRBJ2-1
D: TRBD2
V: TRBV11-3
DNA: TGTGCCAGCAGCCCCCGGACTAGCGGGGGGGCCAATGAGCAGTTCTTC
CDR3: CASSPRTSGGANEQFF

size: few
J: TRBJ1-5
D: NA
V: TRBV9
DNA: TGTGCCAGCAGCGTCGCGGGGAGGGAGGATCAGCCCCAGCATTTT
CDR3: CASSVAGREDQPQHF

size: few
J: TRBJ2-2
D: TRBD1
V: TRBV12-3/TRBV12-4
DNA: TGTGCCAGCGACTCTAGGGACAGGGGACATCCGAGGGAGCTGTTTTTT
CDR3: CASDSRDRGHPRELFF

size: NA
J: TRBJ1-5
D: TRBD1
V: TRBV4-3
DNA: TGCGCCAGCAGCCAAGAGGTTCCGGGACAGGGGCTAGACAATCAGCCCCAGCATTTT
CDR3: CASSQEVPGQGLDNQPQHF

size: few
J: TRBJ1-1
D: NA
V: TRBV7-9
DNA: TGTGCCAGCAGCCCACCAGTCTTAGGGGTGAACACTGAAGCTTTCTTT
CDR3: CASSPPVLGVNTEAFF

size: many
J: TRBJ1-5
D: TRBD1
V: TRBV28
DNA: TGTGCCAGCAGTTTCTTTTACCGGGACAGGGGCGAAGGAGGTCAGCCCCAGCATTTT
CDR3: CASSFFYRDRGEGGQPQHF

size: NA
J: TRBJ1-1
D: NA
V: TRBV12-3/TRBV12-4
DNA: TGTGCGAGCAGTTTGGGAGTGATCACTGAAGCTTTCTTT
CDR3: CASSLGVITEAFF

size: many
J: TRBJ2-3
D: TRBD2
V: TRBV28
DNA: TGTGCCAGCAGTTTGACTAGCGGGGCGACAGATACGCAGTATTTT
CDR3: CASSLTSGATDTQYF